One and the same sample provided the 25 T cell receptor beta chains below, sequenced in a study of shared clonotypes between healthy human individuals. Produced via immunoSEQ multiplex PCR; TCRdb's table is partial and in-frame only. The profile shows a few million clones, approximately 94% of them singletons. Input material: naive CD4+ T cells sorted from blood. Subset of the sample: CD45RA+ positively selected. The receptors here all came from a man younger than 35 in good health.

The CDR3 nucleotides read TGTGCCATCAGTGACCCTCTCCAGGGAGGAGAGCAGTTCTTC. Its translation is CAISDPLQGGEQFF. The V gene is TRBV10-3, the J gene TRBJ2-1, with TRBD2 as a possible D gene (6 bases). Germline CDR1 is ENHRY and CDR2 is SYGVKD. CDR3 length: 14 residues. Trimming removed 3 bases from V and 10 bases from J, with 16 bases in between.

This chain uses TRBV7-2 with TRBJ2-3; 10 bases fit TRBD2. This CDR3 comprises 17 residues. Per the germline V gene, CDR1 is SGHTA and CDR2 is FQGNSA. With 1 base clipped from V and 4 bases from J, the junction kept 8 bases outside the gene matches. CDR3 region: CASSLGAGGPVSDTQYF. In DNA, the CDR3 is TGTGCCAGCAGCTTAGGAGCGGGAGGGCCTGTTTCAGATACGCAGTATTTT.

The rearrangement links TRBV2 to TRBJ1-1; no reliable D call. Germline CDR1 reads SNHLY; CDR2 reads FYNNEI. The CDR3 contains 14 residues. V lost 6 bases to trimming and J lost 1 base, with 12 bases between them. CDR3: CASSYQVANTEAFF. In DNA form, the CDR3 reads TGTGCCAGCAGCTACCAGGTGGCGAACACTGAAGCTTTCTTT.

The gene calls are TRBV6-1 and TRBJ1-1, with TRBD1 as a possible D gene (5 bases). The CDR3 has 15 residues. The V and J ends lost 1 base and 5 bases respectively, with 14 bases between them. Germline CDR1 is MNHNS and CDR2 is SASEGT. CDR3 coding DNA: TGTGCCAGCAGTGAAGGGGGTCAGGGCCGAACTGAAGCTTTCTTT. Amino acid sequence: CASSEGGQGRTEAFF.

The CDR3 loop is CASSQDLPLAGGLTQYF. In nucleotides, the CDR3 is TGTGCCAGCAGCCAAGATCTCCCCTTAGCGGGGGGTCTTACGCAGTATTTT. The rearrangement links TRBV4-2 to TRBJ2-3, with TRBD2 matching 10 bases. The CDR3 has 17 residues. Germline V gene sequence: CDR1 LGHNA, CDR2 YNFKEQ. The trim removed 0 bases at V and 8 bases at J, leaving 11 bases unmatched.

This chain joins TRBV10-3 and TRBJ1-2; D is unclear. Trimming took 10 bases from V and 4 from J, leaving 16 bases between them. The CDR3 is 13 amino acids. The germline V gene encodes CDR1 ENHRY and CDR2 SYGVKD. The chain's CDR3 is CATSGEKSYGYTF. CDR3 nucleotides: TGTGCCACCAGCGGGGAGAAGTCCTATGGCTACACCTTC.

Note on this clone: Within the sample, other DNA sequences also encode this same CDR3. This chain connects TRBV6-6 to TRBJ1-6; D ambiguous. This CDR3 is built from 13 residues. V shed 2 bases and J shed 8 bases, with 7 bases lying between them. From germline, CDR1 is MNHNY and CDR2 SVGAGI (reference sequence). This CDR3 is CASSYVGDSPLHF. The CDR3 coding sequence is TGTGCCAGCAGTTACGTCGGGGATTCACCCCTCCACTTT.

The chain links TRBV12-5 to TRBJ2-2; D tentatively fits TRBD1 or TRBD2 (5 bases each). V was cut by 0 bases and J by 3 bases, with 11 bases left in between. The CDR3 loop spans 16 amino acids. Per germline, CDR1 LGHNT and CDR2 FRNRAP. CDR3 residues: CASGLVIGDDTGELFF. As DNA, the CDR3 is TGTGCTAGTGGTTTGGTAATAGGGGACGACACCGGGGAGCTGTTTTTT.

V and J are TRBV5-1 and TRBJ1-4, with 9 bases that match TRBD1. The CDR3 runs 15 residues. The trim removed 4 bases at V and 5 bases at J, leaving 6 bases unmatched. Germline V gene data show CDR1 as SGHRS and CDR2 as YFSETQ. CDR3 residues: CASSTQGAANEKLFF. In nucleotides, the CDR3 is TGCGCCAGCAGCACACAGGGGGCGGCGAATGAAAAACTGTTTTTT.

CDR3 bases: TGCGCCAGCAGCCAACAGGGGACGTTCCACGAGCAGTACTTC. It yields the protein CASSQQGTFHEQYF. The V call is TRBV5-1, the J call TRBJ2-7, with TRBD1 matching 7 bases. The CDR3 has 14 amino acids. Per the germline V gene, CDR1 is SGHRS and CDR2 is YFSETQ. With 4 bases clipped from V and 5 bases from J, the junction kept 9 bases outside the gene matches. Supplemented by reference TRBV5-1 and TRBJ2-7, the full variable domain reads KAGVTQTPRYLIKTRGQQVTLSCSPISGHRSVSWYQQTPGQGLQFLFEYFSETQRNKGNFPGRFSGRQFSNSRSEMNVSTLELGDSALYLCASSQQGTFHEQYFGPGTRLTVT.

About this clone itself: Other DNA sequences from this sample encode an identical CDR3 as well. The chain uses TRBV7-8 and TRBJ1-1; D is perhaps TRBD1 (5 bases). V was pared by 4 bases and J by 1 base, with 7 bases between. The CDR3 contains 13 residues. Looked up from germline, CDR1 is SGHVS and CDR2 is FQNEAQ. The CDR3: CASSWGRNTEAFF. CDR3 coding DNA: TGTGCCAGCAGCTGGGGCAGGAACACTGAAGCTTTCTTT.

Regarding this clone: Different DNA sequences within this sample yield the same CDR3. The chain carries TRBV27 and TRBJ1-1; 8 bases are a match to TRBD1. J was trimmed by 0 bases and V by 3 bases; bases with no gene match: 3. The CDR3 loop spans 15 amino acids. Germline assignment: CDR1 MNHEY and CDR2 SMNVEV (reference sequence). The CDR3 reads CASSFGTGMNTEAFF. The CDR3 nucleotides read TGTGCCAGCAGTTTCGGGACAGGAATGAACACTGAAGCTTTCTTT.

The CDR3 DNA sequence: TGCGCCAGCAGTTCTCGGGGCTACACCTTC. This encodes CASSSRGYTF. This rearrangement joins TRBV5-1 to TRBJ1-2; no clear D gene. V dropped 5 bases and J dropped 8 bases, with 7 bases sitting between them. The germline CDR1 and CDR2 sequences are SGHRS and YFSETQ. The CDR3 sequence is 10 residues long.

J is TRBJ2-7 and V is TRBV6-1; 9 bases are a match to TRBD1. Germline CDR1 MNHNS, CDR2 SASEGT. The CDR3 runs to 14 residues. The trim removed 1 base at V and 6 bases at J, leaving 4 bases unmatched. The CDR3 DNA is TGTGCCAGCAGTGAAGTATACAGGGGGCCCGAGCAGTACTTC. As protein: CASSEVYRGPEQYF.

The chain employs TRBV18 and TRBJ2-7, with D perhaps TRBD2 (7 bases). The CDR3 runs 16 residues. Trimming took off 3 bases at V and 5 bases at J, with 20 bases between the two ends. CDR1 and CDR2 from the germline V gene are KGHSH and LQKENI. CDR3: CASSPFGGALLNEQYF. In DNA, the CDR3 is TGTGCCAGCTCACCGTTTGGGGGGGCTCTATTGAACGAGCAGTACTTC.

The chain recombines TRBV2 with TRBJ2-7, with TRBD1 matching over 9 bases. Germline values: CDR1 SNHLY, CDR2 FYNNEI. The length of the CDR3 is 12 residues. Germline trimming cut 8 bases from V and 4 bases from J; bases unmatched to any gene: 3. In DNA form, the CDR3 reads TGTGCCAGCGGGACAGGGTGGTACGAGCAGTACTTC. It specifies CASGTGWYEQYF.

The rearrangement uses TRBV28 and TRBJ2-1, with 10 bases lining up with TRBD2. The germline V gene has CDR1 MDHEN and CDR2 SYDVKM. The length of the CDR3 is 17 residues. J was trimmed by 5 bases and V by 8 bases; bases with no gene match: 15. CDR3 coding DNA: TGTGCCAGCCAAGTCCCCGGAGGGACTAGCGAAGACAATGAGCAGTTCTTC. It translates to CASQVPGGTSEDNEQFF. The entire variable domain, with the rest obtained from reference TRBV28 and TRBJ2-1, is as follows: DVKVTQSSRYLVKRTGEKVFLECVQDMDHENMFWYRQDPGLGLRLIYFSYDVKMKEKGDIPEGYSVSREKKERFSLILESASTNQTSMYLCASQVPGGTSEDNEQFFGPGTRLTVL.

The rearrangement uses TRBV6-5 and TRBJ2-1; 8 bases are shared with TRBD2. Germline CDR1 MNHEY, CDR2 SVGAGI. The CDR3 is 14 residues long. The V segment lost 5 bases and the J segment 3 bases; nucleotides outside the gene matches: 3. CDR3 nucleotide sequence: TGTGCCAGCAGTAGCGGGAGTGTCTACAATGAGCAGTTCTTC. Its protein product is CASSSGSVYNEQFF.

This chain joins TRBV5-4 and TRBJ1-6; the D gene is possibly TRBD1 (5 bases). The CDR3 is 15 residues long. CDR1 SGHNT and CDR2 YYREEE come from the germline V gene (reference sequence). V gave up 1 base and J gave up 7 bases, with 12 bases separating them. The CDR3 DNA sequence: TGTGCCAGCAGCTTGCTAGGGGCTGGGAATTCACCCCTCCACTTT. Translation: CASSLLGAGNSPLHF.

This chain uses TRBV6-5 with TRBJ1-1, with D unresolved. Trimming shortened V by 5 bases and J by 0 bases, and 13 bases separated the two germline ends. The V gene's germline CDR1 is MNHEY and CDR2 SVGAGI. The CDR3 is 15 amino acids. CDR3 residues: CASSPALGLNTEAFF. CDR3 nucleotides: TGTGCCAGCAGTCCCGCCTTAGGGCTGAACACTGAAGCTTTCTTT.

The rearrangement links TRBV30 to TRBJ1-2; TRBD1 is a possible D gene (5 bases). From germline, CDR1 is GTSNPN and CDR2 SVGIG (reference sequence). This CDR3 has 13 amino acids. The ends were cut back, 5 bases at V and 7 bases at J, with 17 bases in the middle. The CDR3: CAWEGLASRGYTF. DNA of the CDR3: TGTGCCTGGGAGGGGTTGGCGTCTCGTGGCTACACCTTC. The full variable domain, with the rest looked up from reference TRBV30 and TRBJ1-2, is SQTIHQWPATLVQPVGSPLSLECTVEGTSNPNLYWYRQAAGRGLQLLFYSVGIGQISSEVPQNLSASRPQDRQFILSSKKLLLSDSGFYLCAWEGLASRGYTFGSGTRLTVV.

This clone was recorded once. The sample carries other DNA sequences with the same CDR3. This chain joins TRBV20-1 and TRBJ1-4, with unresolved D. V was clipped by 3 bases and J by 4 bases, with 0 bases between them. This CDR3 contains 10 residues. From germline, CDR1 is DFQATT and CDR2 SNEGSKA (reference sequence). The CDR3 DNA follows: TGCAGTGCTAGTAATGAAAAACTGTTTTTT. It codes for CSASNEKLFF.

Points on this clone: Other DNA sequences from this sample encode an identical CDR3 as well. The rearrangement uses TRBV7-8 and TRBJ2-5; the D gene is possibly TRBD2 (5 bases). The CDR3 sequence is 13 residues long. CDR1 and CDR2 from the germline V gene are SGHVS and FQNEAQ. The V and J ends lost 5 bases and 4 bases respectively, with 11 bases between them. As DNA, the CDR3 is TGTGCCAGCAGCCTAGACCGGGGAGAGACCCAGTACTTC. This sequence encodes CASSLDRGETQYF.

The chain recombines TRBV21-1 with TRBJ2-2; the tabulated D call, TRBD1, remains unverified against the DNA. TRBV21-1 is a pseudogene segment. This CDR3 has 17 residues. The CDR3 DNA is TGTGCCAGCAGATACTCAACCGGGACAGGGTATATCGGGGAGCTGTTTTTT. Its protein product is CASRYSTGTGYIGELFF.

V gene TRBV25-1 combines with J gene TRBJ2-5; D might be TRBD2 (6 bases). V lost 5 bases, J lost 5 bases, and 18 bases lay in between. CDR3 length: 15 residues. The germline CDR1 and CDR2 sequences are MGHDK and SYGVNS. DNA for the CDR3: TGTGCCAGCAGTTTCCTTGGAGGGAAAGAGGAGACCCAGTACTTC. Protein sequence: CASSFLGGKEETQYF. The full variable domain, rest sourced from reference TRBV25-1 and TRBJ2-5, is EADIYQTPRYLVIGTGKKITLECSQTMGHDKMYWYQQDPGMELHLIHYSYGVNSTEKGDLSSESTVSRIRTEHFPLTLESARPSHTSQYLCASSFLGGKEETQYFGPGTRLLVL.